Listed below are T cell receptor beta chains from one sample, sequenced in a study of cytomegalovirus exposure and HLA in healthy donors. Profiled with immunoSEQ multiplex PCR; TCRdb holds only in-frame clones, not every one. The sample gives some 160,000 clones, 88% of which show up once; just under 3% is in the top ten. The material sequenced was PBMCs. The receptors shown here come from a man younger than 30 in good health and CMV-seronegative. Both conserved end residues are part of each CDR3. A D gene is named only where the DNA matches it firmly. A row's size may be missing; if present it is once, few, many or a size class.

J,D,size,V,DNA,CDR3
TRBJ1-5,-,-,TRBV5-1,TGCGCCAGCAGCTTGGATCCATCCAGAGGCCAGCCCCAGCATTTT,CASSLDPSRGQPQHF
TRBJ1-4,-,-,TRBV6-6,TGTGCCAGCAGTACCCGGGAGGGCAATGAAAAACTGTTTTTT,CASSTREGNEKLFF
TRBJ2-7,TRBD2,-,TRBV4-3,TGCGCCAGCAGCCAAGCATCGGCTAGCGGCTACTACGAGCAGTACTTC,CASSQASASGYYEQYF
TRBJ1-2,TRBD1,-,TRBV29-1,TGCAGCGCTCCGGACAGGGAATATGGCTACACCTTC,CSAPDREYGYTF
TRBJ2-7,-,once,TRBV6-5,TGTGCCAGCAGTTACAGACAAGCCCGCTCCTACGAGCAGTACTTC,CASSYRQARSYEQYF
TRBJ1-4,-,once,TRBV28,TGTGCCAGCAGTTTAGGAGGCAAGGCCCCTAATGAAAAACTGTTTTTT,CASSLGGKAPNEKLFF
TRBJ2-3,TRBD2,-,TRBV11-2,TGTGCCAGCAGCGGGACTAGCGGGAGAGATACGCAGTATTTT,CASSGTSGRDTQYF
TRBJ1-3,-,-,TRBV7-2,TGTGCCGACGACGGGAGTGTGAGAGGAAACACCATATATTTT,CADDGSVRGNTIYF
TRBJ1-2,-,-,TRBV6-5,TGTGCCAGCAATGGGGGAGGGAGGGACACCTTC,CASNGGGRDTF
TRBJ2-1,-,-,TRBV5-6,TGTGCCAGCAGTGTGGTCGCGGAATCCCATGAGCAGTTCTTC,CASSVVAESHEQFF
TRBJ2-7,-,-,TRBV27,TGTGCCAGCAGTTTACTCTCCAGGGGCCCGTGGGAGCAGTACTTC,CASSLLSRGPWEQYF
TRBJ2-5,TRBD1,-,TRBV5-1,TGCGCCAGCAGCCTGGGACAGGATCAAGAGACCCAGTACTTC,CASSLGQDQETQYF
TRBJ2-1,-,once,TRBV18,TGTGCCAGCTCACCACTACTAGCTGGCGATGAGCAGTTCTTC,CASSPLLAGDEQFF
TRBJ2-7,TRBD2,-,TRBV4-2,TGTGCCAGCAGCCAAGACCCGGGACTAGCGGGAGACGAGCAGTACTTC,CASSQDPGLAGDEQYF
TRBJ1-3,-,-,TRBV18,TGTGCCAGCTCACGTACTACAGGGCTCAGCTCTGGAAACACCATATATTTT,CASSRTTGLSSGNTIYF
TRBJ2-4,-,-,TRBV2,TGTGCCAGCACCATAACCGGTCCCACTAAAAACATTCAGTACTTC,CASTITGPTKNIQYF
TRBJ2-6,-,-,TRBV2,TGTGCCAGCGGTGGAGGGGGAGCTGGGGCCAACGTCCTGACTTTC,CASGGGGAGANVLTF
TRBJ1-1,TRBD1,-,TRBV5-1,TGCGCCAGCAGCCGTACCGGGACAGGGGGCTTTGAAGCTTTCTTT,CASSRTGTGGFEAFF
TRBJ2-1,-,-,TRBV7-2,TGTGCCAGCAGGATATTCCTGGGGAGCTCCTACAATGAGCAGTTCTTC,CASRIFLGSSYNEQFF
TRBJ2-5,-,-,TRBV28,TGTGCCAGCAGGTCGGGGATCCAAGAGACCCAGTACTTC,CASRSGIQETQYF
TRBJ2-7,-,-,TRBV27,TGTGCCAGCAGTTTTATTTCGGAGGCGGGAACCTACGAGCAGTACTTC,CASSFISEAGTYEQYF
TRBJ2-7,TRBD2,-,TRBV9,TGTGCCAGCAGCCGGACTAGCGGGAGGGGACACGAGCAGTACTTC,CASSRTSGRGHEQYF
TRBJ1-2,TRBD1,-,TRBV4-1,TGCGCCAGCAGCCAAGAACCCCGGACAGGGAATAATATCAAGCAGGGCTTC,CASSQEPRTGNNIKQGF
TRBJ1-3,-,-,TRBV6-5,TGTGCCAGCAGTTCTCCCGGGGGTCCAAGGGGAAACACCATATATTTT,CASSSPGGPRGNTIYF
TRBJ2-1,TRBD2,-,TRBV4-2,TGTGCCAGCAGCCAAGACAGGACTAGCGGTGAGCAGTTCTTC,CASSQDRTSGEQFF
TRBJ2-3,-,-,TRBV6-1,TGTGCCAGCAGTGAAGTGAGGCTCACAGATACGCAGTATTTT,CASSEVRLTDTQYF
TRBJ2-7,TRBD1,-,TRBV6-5,TGTGCCAGCAGTTACTCAGGGACAGGGTACGAGCAGTACTTC,CASSYSGTGYEQYF
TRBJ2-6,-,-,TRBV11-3,TGTGCCAGCAGCTTAGGGGGGCTCGGGGCCAACGTCCTGACTTTC,CASSLGGLGANVLTF
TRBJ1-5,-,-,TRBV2,TGTGCCAGCAGTGCGAGTCGGGGTTGGCCCCAGCATTTT,CASSASRGWPQHF
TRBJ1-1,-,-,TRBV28,TGTGCCTCCGAGGGACTCCTTGGGAACACTGAAGCTTTCTTT,CASEGLLGNTEAFF
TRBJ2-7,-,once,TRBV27,TGTGCCAGCAAGGTCCCAACGCGCGGGCTTCCCTACGAGCAGTACTTC,CASKVPTRGLPYEQYF
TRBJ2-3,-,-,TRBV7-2,TGTGCCAGCAGCTTAGCCAGACTAGATACGCAGTATTTT,CASSLARLDTQYF
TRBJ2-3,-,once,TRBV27,TGTGCCAGCAGTTTTTATAGCTCAGATACGCAGTATTTT,CASSFYSSDTQYF
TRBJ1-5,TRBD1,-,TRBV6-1,TGTGCCAGCAGGAGGACAGGAGATCAGCCCCAGCATTTT,CASRRTGDQPQHF
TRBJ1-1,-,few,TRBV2,TGTGCCAGCAGCAACGGTAACACTGAAGCTTTCTTT,CASSNGNTEAFF
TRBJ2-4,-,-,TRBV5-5,TGTGCCAGCAGCTTAGGTCTAGAAGGAAACATTCAGTACTTC,CASSLGLEGNIQYF